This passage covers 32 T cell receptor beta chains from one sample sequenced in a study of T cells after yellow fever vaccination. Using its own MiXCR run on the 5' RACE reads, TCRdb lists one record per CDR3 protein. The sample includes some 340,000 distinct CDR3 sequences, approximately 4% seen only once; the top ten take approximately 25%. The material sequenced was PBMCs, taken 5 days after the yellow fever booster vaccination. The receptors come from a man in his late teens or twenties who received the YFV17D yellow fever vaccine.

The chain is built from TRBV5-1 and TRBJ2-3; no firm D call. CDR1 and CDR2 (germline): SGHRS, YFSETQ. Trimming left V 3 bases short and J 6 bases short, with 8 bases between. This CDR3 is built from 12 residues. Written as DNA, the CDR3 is TGCGCCAGCAGCTCTGATCGGGATACGCAGTATTTT. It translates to CASSSDRDTQYF.

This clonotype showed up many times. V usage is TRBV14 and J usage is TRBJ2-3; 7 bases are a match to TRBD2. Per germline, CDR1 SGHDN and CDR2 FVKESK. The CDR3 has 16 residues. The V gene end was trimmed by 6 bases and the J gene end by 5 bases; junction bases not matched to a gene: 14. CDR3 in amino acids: CASSSRAAGVGDTQYF. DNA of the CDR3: TGTGCCAGCAGTTCTCGAGCGGCGGGGGTCGGAGATACGCAGTATTTT. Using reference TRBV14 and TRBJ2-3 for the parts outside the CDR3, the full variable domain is EAGVTQFPSHSVIEKGQTVTLRCDPISGHDNLYWYRRVMGKEIKFLLHFVKESKQDESGMPNNRFLAERTGGTYSTLKVQPAELEDSGVYFCASSSRAAGVGDTQYFGPGTRLTVL.

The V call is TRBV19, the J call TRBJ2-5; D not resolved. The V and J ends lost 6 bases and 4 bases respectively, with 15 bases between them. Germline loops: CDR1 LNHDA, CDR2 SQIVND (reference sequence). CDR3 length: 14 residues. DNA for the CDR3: TGTGCCAGTAGCCCAACTCCTAGGCCAGAGACCCAGTACTTC. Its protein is CASSPTPRPETQYF.

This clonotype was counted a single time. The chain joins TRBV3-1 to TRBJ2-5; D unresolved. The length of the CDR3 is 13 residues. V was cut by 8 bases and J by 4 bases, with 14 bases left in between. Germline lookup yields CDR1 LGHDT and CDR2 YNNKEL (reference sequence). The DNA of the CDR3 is TGTGCCAGCGGGGTCTCCGACGGAGAGACCCAGTACTTC. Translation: CASGVSDGETQYF.

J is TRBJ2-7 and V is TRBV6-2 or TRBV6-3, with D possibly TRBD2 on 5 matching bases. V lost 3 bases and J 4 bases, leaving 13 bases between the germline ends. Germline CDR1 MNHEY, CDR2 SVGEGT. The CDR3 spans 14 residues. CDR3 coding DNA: TGTGCCAGCAGTTATCACGGGGTGGAGTACGAGCAGTACGTC. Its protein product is CASSYHGVEYEQYV.

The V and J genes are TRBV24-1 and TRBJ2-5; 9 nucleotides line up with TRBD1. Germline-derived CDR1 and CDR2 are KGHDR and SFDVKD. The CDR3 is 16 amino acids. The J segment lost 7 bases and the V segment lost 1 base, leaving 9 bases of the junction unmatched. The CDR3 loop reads CATSDFDRGAEGTQYF. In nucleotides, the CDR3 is TGTGCCACCAGTGATTTTGACAGGGGGGCGGAGGGGACCCAGTACTTC.

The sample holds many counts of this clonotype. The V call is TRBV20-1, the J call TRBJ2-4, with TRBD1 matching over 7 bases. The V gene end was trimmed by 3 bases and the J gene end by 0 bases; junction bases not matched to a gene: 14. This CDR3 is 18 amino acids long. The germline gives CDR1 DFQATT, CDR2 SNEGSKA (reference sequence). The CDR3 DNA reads TGCAGTGCTAGCTCTCCGGGACAGAAGACTATAGCCAAAAACATTCAGTACTTC. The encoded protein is CSASSPGQKTIAKNIQYF.

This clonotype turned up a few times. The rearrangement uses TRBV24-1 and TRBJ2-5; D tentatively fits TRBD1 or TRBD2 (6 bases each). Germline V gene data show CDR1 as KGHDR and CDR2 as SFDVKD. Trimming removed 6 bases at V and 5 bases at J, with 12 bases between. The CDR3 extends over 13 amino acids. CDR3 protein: CATSRRGLETQYF. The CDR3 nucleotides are TGTGCCACCAGTCGCCGGGGGCTGGAGACCCAGTACTTC.

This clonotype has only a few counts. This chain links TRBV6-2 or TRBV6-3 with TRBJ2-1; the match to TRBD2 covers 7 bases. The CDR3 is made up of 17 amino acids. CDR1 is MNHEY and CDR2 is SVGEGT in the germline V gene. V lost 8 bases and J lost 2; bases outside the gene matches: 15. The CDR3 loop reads CASVPKGWGGAYNEQFF. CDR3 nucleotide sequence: TGTGCCAGCGTACCCAAGGGTTGGGGGGGAGCCTACAATGAGCAGTTCTTC.

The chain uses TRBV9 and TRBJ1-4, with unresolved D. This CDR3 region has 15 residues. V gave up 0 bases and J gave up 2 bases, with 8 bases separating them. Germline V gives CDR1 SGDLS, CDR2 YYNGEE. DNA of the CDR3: TGTGCCAGCAGCGTAGGCGGCTGGACTAATGAAAAACTGTTTTTT. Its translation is CASSVGGWTNEKLFF.

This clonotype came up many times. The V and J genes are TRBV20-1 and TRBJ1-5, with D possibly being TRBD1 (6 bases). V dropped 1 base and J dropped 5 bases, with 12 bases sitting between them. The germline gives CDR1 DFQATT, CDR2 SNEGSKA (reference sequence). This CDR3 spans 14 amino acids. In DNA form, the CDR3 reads TGCAGTGCTAGAGGGGTAGGGGGGTATCAGCCCCAGCATTTT. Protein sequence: CSARGVGGYQPQHF.

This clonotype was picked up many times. This CDR3 is CATSDSRAQGYNEQFF. The CDR3 DNA sequence: TGTGCCACCAGTGATTCTAGGGCACAGGGATACAATGAGCAGTTCTTC. J is TRBJ2-1 and V is TRBV24-1, with a possible D match to TRBD1 (6 bases). V lost 2 bases and J lost 4, with 14 bases in between. The germline CDR1 and CDR2 sequences are KGHDR and SFDVKD. This CDR3 region has 16 residues.

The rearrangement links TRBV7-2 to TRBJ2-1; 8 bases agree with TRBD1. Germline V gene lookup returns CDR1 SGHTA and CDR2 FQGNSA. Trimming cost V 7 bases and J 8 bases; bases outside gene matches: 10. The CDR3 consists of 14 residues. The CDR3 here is CASIISGGLDEQFF. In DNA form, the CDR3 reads TGTGCCAGCATCATCTCAGGGGGCTTAGATGAGCAGTTCTTC.

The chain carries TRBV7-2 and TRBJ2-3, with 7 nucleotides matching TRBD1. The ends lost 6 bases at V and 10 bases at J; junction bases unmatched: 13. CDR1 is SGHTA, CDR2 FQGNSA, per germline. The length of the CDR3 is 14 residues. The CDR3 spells CASRASPGTEAQYF. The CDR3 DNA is TGTGCCAGCAGGGCGAGCCCCGGGACAGAGGCGCAGTATTTT.

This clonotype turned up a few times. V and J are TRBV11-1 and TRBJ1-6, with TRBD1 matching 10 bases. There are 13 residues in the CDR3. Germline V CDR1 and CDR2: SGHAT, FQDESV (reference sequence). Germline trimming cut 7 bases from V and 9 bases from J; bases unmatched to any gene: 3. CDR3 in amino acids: CASNGQGGSPLHF. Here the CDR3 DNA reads TGTGCCAGCAATGGACAGGGGGGTTCACCCCTCCACTTT. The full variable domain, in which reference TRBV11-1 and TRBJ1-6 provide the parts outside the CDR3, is EAEVAQSPRYKITEKSQAVAFWCDPISGHATLYWYRQILGQGPELLVQFQDESVVDDSQLPKDRFSAERLKGVDSTLKIQPAELGDSAMYLCASNGQGGSPLHFGNGTRLTVT.

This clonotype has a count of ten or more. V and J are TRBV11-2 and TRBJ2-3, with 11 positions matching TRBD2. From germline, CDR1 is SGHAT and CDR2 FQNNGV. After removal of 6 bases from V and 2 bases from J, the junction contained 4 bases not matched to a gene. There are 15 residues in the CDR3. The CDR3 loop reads CASRRLAGHTDTQYF. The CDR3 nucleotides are TGTGCCAGCAGGCGACTAGCGGGGCACACAGATACGCAGTATTTT.

The CDR3 region is CASREPASNTGELFF. In DNA form, the CDR3 reads TGTGCCAGCAGGGAGCCGGCCAGCAACACCGGGGAGCTGTTTTTT. The chain joins TRBV4-2 to TRBJ2-2, with D unresolved. This CDR3 comprises 15 residues. V was clipped by 6 bases and J by 2 bases, with 13 bases between them. Germline CDR1 reads LGHNA; CDR2 reads YNFKEQ.

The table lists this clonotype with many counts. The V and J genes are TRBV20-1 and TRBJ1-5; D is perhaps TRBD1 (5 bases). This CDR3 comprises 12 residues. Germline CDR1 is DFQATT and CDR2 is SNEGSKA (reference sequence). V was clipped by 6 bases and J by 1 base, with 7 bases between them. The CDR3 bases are TGCAGTGCGGGGGAAAGCAATCAGCCCCAGCATTTT. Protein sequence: CSAGESNQPQHF.

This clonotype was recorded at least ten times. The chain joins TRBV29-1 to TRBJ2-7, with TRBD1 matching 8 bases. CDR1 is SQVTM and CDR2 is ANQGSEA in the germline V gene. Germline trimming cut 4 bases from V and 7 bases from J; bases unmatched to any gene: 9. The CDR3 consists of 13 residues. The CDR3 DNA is TGCAGCGTTGCCCTTCAGGGGGCGCGGGAGCAGTACTTC. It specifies CSVALQGAREQYF.

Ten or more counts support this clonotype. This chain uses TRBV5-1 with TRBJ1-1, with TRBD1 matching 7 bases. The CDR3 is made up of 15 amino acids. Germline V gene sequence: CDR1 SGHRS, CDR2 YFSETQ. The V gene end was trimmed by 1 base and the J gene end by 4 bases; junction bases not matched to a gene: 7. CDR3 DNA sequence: TGCGCCAGCAGCTTGACCACAGGGGTTGGCACTGAAGCTTTCTTT. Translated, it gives CASSLTTGVGTEAFF.

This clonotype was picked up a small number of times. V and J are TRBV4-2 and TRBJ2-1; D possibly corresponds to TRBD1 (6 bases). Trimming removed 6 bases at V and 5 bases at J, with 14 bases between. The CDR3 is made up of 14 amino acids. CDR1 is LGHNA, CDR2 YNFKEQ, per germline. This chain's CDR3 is CASRRRTDDNEQFF. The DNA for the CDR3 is TGTGCCAGCAGGCGTAGGACAGACGACAATGAGCAGTTCTTC.

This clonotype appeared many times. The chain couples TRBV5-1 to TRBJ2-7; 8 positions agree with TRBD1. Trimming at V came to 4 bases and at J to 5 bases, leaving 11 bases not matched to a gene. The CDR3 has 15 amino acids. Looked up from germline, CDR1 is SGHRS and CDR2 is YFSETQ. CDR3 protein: CASSNQQGVLDEQYF. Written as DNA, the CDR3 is TGCGCCAGCAGCAACCAACAGGGGGTTCTGGACGAGCAGTACTTC.

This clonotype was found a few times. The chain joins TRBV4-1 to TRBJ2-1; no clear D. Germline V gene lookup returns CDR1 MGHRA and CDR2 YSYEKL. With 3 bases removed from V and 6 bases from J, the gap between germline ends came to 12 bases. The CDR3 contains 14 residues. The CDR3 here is CASSHPRGTNEQFF. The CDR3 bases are TGCGCCAGCAGCCATCCTAGAGGAACCAATGAGCAGTTCTTC.

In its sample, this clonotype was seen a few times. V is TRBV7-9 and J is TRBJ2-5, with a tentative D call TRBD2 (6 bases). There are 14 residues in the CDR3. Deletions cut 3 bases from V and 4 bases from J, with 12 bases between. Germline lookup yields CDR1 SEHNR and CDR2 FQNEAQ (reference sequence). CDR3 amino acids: CASSLGGFPETQYF. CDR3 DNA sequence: TGTGCCAGCAGCTTGGGGGGATTCCCAGAGACCCAGTACTTC.

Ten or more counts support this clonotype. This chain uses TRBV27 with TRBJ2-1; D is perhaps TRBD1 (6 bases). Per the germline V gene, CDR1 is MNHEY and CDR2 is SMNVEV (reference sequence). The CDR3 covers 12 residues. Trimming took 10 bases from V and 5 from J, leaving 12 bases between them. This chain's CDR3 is CAIEGENNEQFF. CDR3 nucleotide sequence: TGTGCCATCGAGGGGGAAAACAATGAGCAGTTCTTC.

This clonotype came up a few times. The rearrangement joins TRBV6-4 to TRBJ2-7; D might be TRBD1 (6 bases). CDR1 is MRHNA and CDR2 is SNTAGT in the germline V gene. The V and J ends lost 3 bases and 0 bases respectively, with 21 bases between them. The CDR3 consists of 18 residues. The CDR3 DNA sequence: TGTGCCAGCAGTGAATCCCAGGGTGGGGGCCGAAGCTCCTACGAGCAGTACGTC. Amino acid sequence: CASSESQGGGRSSYEQYV.

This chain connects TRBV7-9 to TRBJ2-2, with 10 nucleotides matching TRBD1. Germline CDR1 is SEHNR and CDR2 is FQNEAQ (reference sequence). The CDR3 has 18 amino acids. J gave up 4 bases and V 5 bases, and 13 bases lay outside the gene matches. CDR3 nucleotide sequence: TGTGCCAGCAGCCATCCTCCGGGACAGGGGTTGACCACCGGGGAGCTGTTTTTT. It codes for CASSHPPGQGLTTGELFF.

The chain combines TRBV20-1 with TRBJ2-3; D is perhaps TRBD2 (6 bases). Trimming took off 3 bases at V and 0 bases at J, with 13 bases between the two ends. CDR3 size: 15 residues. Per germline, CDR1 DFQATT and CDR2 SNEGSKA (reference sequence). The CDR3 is CSASHGGRSTDTQYF. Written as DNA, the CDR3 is TGCAGTGCTAGCCATGGGGGGAGAAGCACAGATACGCAGTATTTT.

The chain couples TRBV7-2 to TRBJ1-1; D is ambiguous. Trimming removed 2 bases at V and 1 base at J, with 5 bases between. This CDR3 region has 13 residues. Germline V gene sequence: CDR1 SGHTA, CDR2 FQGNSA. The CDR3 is CASSLYWNTEAFF. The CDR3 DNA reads TGTGCCAGCAGCTTATATTGGAACACTGAAGCTTTCTTT.

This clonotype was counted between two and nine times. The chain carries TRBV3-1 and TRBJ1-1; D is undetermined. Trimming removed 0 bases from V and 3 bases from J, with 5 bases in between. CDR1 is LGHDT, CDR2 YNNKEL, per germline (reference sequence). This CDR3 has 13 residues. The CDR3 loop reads CASSQDSDTEAFF. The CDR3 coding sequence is TGTGCCAGCAGCCAAGATTCCGACACTGAAGCTTTCTTT.

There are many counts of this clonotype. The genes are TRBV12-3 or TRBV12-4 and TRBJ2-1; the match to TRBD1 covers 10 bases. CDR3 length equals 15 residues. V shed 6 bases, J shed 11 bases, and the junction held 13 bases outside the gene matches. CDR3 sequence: CASREPGQGPDKQFF. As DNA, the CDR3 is TGTGCCAGCAGGGAACCGGGACAGGGGCCGGACAAGCAGTTCTTC.

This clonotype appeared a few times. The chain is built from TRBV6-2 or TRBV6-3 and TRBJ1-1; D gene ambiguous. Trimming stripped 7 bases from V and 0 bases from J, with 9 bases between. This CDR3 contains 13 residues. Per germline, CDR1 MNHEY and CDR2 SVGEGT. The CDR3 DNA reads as TGTGCCAGCACCGAGACCATGAACACTGAAGCTTTCTTT. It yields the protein CASTETMNTEAFF.